The 5 T cell receptor beta chains listed next were all sequenced from one sample in a study of human T cells and chemical hapten exposure. Time point in this sample: pre-sensitization, week 0. The treatment denotes: therapeutic diphenylcyclopropenone sensitization with weekly scalp DPC. MiXCR, run by TCRdb on the RACE reads, gives a single entry per CDR3 protein. This repertoire shows tens of thousands of distinct CDR3 sequences, 14% found once; its top ten account for more than 3.5%. This sample comprised whole blood, obtained in connection with sensitization to the hapten diphenylcyclopropenone (DPC). These receptors were taken from a woman in her forties or fifties with alopecia areata. Some clones in this sample may be carry-over from other donors' samples.

This clonotype was observed a handful of times. The chain combines TRBV10-3 with TRBJ2-7; 9 bases map to TRBD2. Germline V gene sequence: CDR1 ENHRY, CDR2 SYGVKD. The CDR3 has 17 amino acids. The V segment lost 3 bases and the J segment 1 base; nucleotides outside the gene matches: 10. The CDR3 spells CAISDRLAGFMSYEQYF. The CDR3 nucleotides read TGTGCCATCAGTGATCGCCTAGCGGGATTTATGTCCTACGAGCAGTACTTC.

V is TRBV29-1 and J is TRBJ2-1; D remains ambiguous. The CDR3 loop spans 13 amino acids. V dropped 4 bases and J dropped 6 bases, with 13 bases sitting between them. Germline V gene data show CDR1 as SQVTM and CDR2 as ANQGSEA. The DNA for the CDR3 is TGCAGCGTTGTGAGGCCAACCTTCAATGAGCAGTTCTTC. Translated: CSVVRPTFNEQFF.

The table lists this clonotype with a few counts. V is TRBV18 and J is TRBJ2-7; the D gene is possibly TRBD1 (5 bases). The V end was cut by 3 bases, the J end by 6 bases, with 12 bases between. Germline-derived CDR1 and CDR2 are KGHSH and LQKENI. This CDR3 comprises 13 residues. The CDR3 spells CASSPSGNGEQYF. The CDR3 DNA reads as TGTGCCAGCTCACCTTCAGGGAATGGCGAGCAGTACTTC.

Only a few counts were recorded for this clonotype. The chain employs TRBV2 and TRBJ2-5; no clear D gene. Germline loops: CDR1 SNHLY, CDR2 FYNNEI. With 10 bases removed from V and 5 bases from J, the gap between germline ends came to 14 bases. The CDR3 runs 12 residues. The CDR3 DNA is TGTGCCACCCAGACGAGAACGGAGACCCAGTACTTC. Residues: CATQTRTETQYF.

The rearrangement links TRBV19 to TRBJ2-1; tentatively, D is TRBD1 (5 bases). Deletions cut 3 bases from V and 6 bases from J, with 12 bases between. Per germline, CDR1 LNHDA and CDR2 SQIVND (reference sequence). This CDR3 comprises 14 residues. The CDR3, as DNA: TGTGCCAGTAGTATGGGGCCACGCCCCAATGAGCAGTTCTTC. Amino acids: CASSMGPRPNEQFF.